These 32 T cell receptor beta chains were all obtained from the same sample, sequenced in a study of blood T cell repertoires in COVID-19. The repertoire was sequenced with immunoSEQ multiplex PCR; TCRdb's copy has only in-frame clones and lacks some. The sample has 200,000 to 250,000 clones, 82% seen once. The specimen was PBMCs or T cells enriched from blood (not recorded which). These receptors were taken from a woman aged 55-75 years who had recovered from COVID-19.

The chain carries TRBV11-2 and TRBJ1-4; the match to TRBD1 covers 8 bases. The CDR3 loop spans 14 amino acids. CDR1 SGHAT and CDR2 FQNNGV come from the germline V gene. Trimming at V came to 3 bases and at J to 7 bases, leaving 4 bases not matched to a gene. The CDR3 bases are TGTGCCAGCAGCTTCGGGCAGGGGGCTGAAAAACTGTTTTTT. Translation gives CASSFGQGAEKLFF.

The CDR3: CASSLGAAGSTDTQYF. In DNA form, the CDR3 reads TGTGCCAGCAGCTTAGGTGCTGCGGGGAGCACAGATACGCAGTATTTT. This chain joins TRBV7-2 and TRBJ2-3; D possibly corresponds to TRBD2 (6 bases). The CDR3 covers 16 residues. Germline assignment: CDR1 SGHTA and CDR2 FQGNSA. The V gene lost 1 base and the J gene lost 0 bases, with 11 bases spanning the gap.

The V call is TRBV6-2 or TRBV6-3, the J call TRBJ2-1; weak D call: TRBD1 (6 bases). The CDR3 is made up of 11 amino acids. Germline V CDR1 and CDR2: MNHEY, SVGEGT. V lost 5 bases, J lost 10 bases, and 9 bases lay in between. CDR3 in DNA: TGTGCCAGCAGTCACGGACAGGAGCAGTTCTTC. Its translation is CASSHGQEQFF.

The CDR3: CASSFQGLGNTIYF. CDR3 DNA: TGTGCCAGCAGCTTTCAGGGTTTGGGAAACACCATATATTTT. This sequence joins TRBV7-2 and TRBJ1-3, with D perhaps matching TRBD1 (5 bases). Trimming cost V 3 bases and J 4 bases, with 10 bases left between them. This CDR3 is built from 14 residues. Per germline, CDR1 SGHTA and CDR2 FQGNSA.

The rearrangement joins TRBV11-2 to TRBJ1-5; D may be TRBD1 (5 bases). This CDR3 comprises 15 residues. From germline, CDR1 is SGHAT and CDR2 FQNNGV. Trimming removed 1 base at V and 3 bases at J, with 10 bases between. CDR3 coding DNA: TGTGCCAGCAGCTTAGCAGGGTTTGACAATCAGCCCCAGCATTTT. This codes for CASSLAGFDNQPQHF.

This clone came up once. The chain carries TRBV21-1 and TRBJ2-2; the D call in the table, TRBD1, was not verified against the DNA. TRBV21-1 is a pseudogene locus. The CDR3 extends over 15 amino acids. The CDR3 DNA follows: TGTGCCAGCAGCAGGGACAGGGTGGACACCGGGGAGCTGTTTTTT. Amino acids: CASSRDRVDTGELFF.

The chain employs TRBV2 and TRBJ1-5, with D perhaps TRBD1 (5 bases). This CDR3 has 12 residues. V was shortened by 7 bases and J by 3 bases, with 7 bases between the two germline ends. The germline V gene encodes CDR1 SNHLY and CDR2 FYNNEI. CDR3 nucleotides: TGTGCCAGCACAGGGTCCAATCAGCCCCAGCATTTT. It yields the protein CASTGSNQPQHF.

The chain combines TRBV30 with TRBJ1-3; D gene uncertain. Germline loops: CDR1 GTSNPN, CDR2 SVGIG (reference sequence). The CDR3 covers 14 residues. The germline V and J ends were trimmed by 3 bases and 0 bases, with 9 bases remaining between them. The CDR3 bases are TGTGCCTGGAGCGGCACTAGCTCTGGAAACACCATATATTTT. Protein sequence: CAWSGTSSGNTIYF.

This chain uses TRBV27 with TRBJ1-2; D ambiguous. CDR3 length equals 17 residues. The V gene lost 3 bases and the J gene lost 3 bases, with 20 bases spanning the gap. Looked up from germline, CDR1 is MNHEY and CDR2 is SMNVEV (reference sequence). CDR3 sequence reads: CASSFVMANQRDYGYTF. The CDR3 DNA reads TGTGCCAGCAGTTTTGTAATGGCAAACCAACGGGACTATGGCTACACCTTC.

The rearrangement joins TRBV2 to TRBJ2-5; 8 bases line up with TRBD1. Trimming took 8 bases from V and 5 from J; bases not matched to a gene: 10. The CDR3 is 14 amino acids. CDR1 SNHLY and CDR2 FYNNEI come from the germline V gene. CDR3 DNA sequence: TGTGCCAGCGAACCAGGGGGCATCGGGGAGACCCAGTACTTC. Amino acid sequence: CASEPGGIGETQYF.

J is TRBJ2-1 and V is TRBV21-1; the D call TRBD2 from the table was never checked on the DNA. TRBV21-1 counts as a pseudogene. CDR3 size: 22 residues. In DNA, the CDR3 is TGTGCCAGCAGCAAAGTTTGGTGGTCTGGGACTAGCGGGAGTGGCTCCTACAATGAGCAGTTCTTC. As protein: CASSKVWWSGTSGSGSYNEQFF.

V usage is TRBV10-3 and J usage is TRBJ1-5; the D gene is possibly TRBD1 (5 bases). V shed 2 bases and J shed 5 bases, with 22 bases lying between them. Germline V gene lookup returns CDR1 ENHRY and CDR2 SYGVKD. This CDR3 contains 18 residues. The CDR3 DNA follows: TGTGCCATCAGTGAGGGCCGGATAGGGACGGGAGGATATCAGCCCCAGCATTTT. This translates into CAISEGRIGTGGYQPQHF.

CDR3 loop: CASSPGVAGTDTQYF. The CDR3 DNA sequence: TGCGCCAGCTCCCCAGGAGTAGCGGGAACAGATACGCAGTATTTT. The genes are TRBV10-1 and TRBJ2-3, with TRBD2 matching 8 bases. Trimming at V came to 8 bases and at J to 3 bases, leaving 10 bases not matched to a gene. The germline V gene has CDR1 WNHNN and CDR2 SYGVQD (reference sequence). The CDR3 is made up of 15 amino acids.

DNA of the CDR3: TGTGCCAGCAGACTACAGGGAGAAAGGCGGCCCCAGCATTTT. Residues: CASRLQGERRPQHF. The rearrangement joins TRBV6-5 to TRBJ1-5; tentatively, D is TRBD1 (6 bases). There are 14 residues in the CDR3. CDR1 MNHEY and CDR2 SVGAGI come from the germline V gene. The ends were cut back, 6 bases at V and 9 bases at J, with 18 bases in the middle.

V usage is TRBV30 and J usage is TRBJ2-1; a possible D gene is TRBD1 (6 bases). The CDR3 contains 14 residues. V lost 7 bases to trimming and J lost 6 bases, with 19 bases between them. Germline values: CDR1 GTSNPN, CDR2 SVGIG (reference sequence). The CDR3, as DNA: TGTGCCTCCTCTCAGGGGAACGCCGGCAATGAGCAGTTCTTC. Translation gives CASSQGNAGNEQFF.

The CDR3 DNA reads as TGTGCCAGCAGCCAAGATCGCGCGGGGGGTATACGGTTGGAGACCCAGTACTTC. Translated: CASSQDRAGGIRLETQYF. The genes are TRBV4-2 and TRBJ2-5; 8 nucleotides align to TRBD2. This CDR3 is 18 amino acids long. Germline CDR1 is LGHNA and CDR2 is YNFKEQ. V gave up 0 bases and J gave up 5 bases; unmatched junction bases: 14.

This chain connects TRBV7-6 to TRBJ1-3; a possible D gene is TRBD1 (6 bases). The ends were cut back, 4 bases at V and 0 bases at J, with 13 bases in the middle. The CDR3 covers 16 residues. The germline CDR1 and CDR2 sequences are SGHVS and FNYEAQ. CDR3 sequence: CASSSLGHYSGNTIYF. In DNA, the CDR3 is TGTGCCAGCAGCTCTCTGGGACACTACTCTGGAAACACCATATATTTT.

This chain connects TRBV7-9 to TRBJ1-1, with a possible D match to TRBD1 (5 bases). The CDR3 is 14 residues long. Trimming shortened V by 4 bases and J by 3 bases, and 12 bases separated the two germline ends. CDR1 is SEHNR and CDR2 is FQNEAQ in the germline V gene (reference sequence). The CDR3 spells CASSSQGPHTEAFF. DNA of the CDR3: TGTGCCAGCAGCTCTCAGGGTCCCCACACTGAAGCTTTCTTT.

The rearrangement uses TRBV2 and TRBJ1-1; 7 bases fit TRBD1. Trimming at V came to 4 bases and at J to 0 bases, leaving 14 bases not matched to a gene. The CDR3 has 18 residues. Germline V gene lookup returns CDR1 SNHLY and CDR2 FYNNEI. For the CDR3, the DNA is TGTGCCAGCAGTGCCCCTCGACAGGGACCTTCAATGAACACTGAAGCTTTCTTT. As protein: CASSAPRQGPSMNTEAFF.

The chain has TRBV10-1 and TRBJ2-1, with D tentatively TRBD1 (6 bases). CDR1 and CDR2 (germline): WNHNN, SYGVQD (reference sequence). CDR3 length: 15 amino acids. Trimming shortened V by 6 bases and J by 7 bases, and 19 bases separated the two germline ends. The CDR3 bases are TGCGCCAGCAGCGTTGGACCTTCAGGGGTTAATGAGCAGTTCTTC. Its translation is CASSVGPSGVNEQFF.

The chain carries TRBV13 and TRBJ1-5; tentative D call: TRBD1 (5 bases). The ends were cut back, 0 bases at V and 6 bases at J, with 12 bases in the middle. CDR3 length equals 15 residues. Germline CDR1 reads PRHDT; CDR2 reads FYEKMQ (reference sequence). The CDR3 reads CASSLGSPGLQPQHF. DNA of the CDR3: TGTGCCAGCAGCTTAGGCTCCCCGGGACTTCAGCCCCAGCATTTT.

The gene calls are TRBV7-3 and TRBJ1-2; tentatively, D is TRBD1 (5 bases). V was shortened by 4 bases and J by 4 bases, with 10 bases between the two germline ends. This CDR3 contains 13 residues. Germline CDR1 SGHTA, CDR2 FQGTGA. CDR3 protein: CASSSDSSYGYTF. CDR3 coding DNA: TGTGCCAGCAGCTCTGACAGCTCCTATGGCTACACCTTC. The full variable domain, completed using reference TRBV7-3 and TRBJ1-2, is GAGVSQTPSNKVTEKGKYVELRCDPISGHTALYWYRQSLGQGPEFLIYFQGTGAADDSGLPNDRFFAVRPEGSVSTLKIQRTERGDSAVYLCASSSDSSYGYTFGSGTRLTVV.

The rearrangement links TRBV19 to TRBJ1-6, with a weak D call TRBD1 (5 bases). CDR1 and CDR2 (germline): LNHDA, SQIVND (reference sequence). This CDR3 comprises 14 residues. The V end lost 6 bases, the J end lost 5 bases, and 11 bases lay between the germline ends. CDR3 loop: CASSGHDHNSPLHF. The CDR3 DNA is TGTGCCAGTAGCGGACATGACCATAATTCACCCCTCCACTTT.

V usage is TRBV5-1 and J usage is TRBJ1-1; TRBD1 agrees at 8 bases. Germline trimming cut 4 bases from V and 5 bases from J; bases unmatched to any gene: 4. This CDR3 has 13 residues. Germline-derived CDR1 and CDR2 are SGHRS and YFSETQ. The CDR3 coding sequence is TGCGCCAGCAGCATGACAGGGGATACTGAAGCTTTCTTT. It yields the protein CASSMTGDTEAFF.

The DNA of the CDR3 is TGTGCCACCAGCAGATCACGACAGGACAGCTATGGCTACACCTTC. Its protein is CATSRSRQDSYGYTF. The J gene is TRBJ1-2, the V gene TRBV15, with D maybe TRBD1 (6 bases). V lost 2 bases to trimming and J lost 4 bases, with 14 bases between them. CDR3 size: 15 residues. From germline, CDR1 is LNHNV and CDR2 YYDKDF (reference sequence).

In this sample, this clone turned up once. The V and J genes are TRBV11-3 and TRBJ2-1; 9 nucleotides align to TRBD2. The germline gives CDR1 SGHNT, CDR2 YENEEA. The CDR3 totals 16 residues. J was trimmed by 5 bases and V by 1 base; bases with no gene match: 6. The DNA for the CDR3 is TGTGCCAGCAGCTTAGTGGATAGCGGGGGCAACAATGAGCAGTTCTTC. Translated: CASSLVDSGGNNEQFF.

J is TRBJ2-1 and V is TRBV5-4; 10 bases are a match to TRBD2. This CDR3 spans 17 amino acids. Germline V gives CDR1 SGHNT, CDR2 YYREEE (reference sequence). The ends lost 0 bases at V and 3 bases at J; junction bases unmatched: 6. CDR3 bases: TGTGCCAGCAGCTTGGCGGCTAGCGGGGGAGGCTACAATGAGCAGTTCTTC. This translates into CASSLAASGGGYNEQFF.

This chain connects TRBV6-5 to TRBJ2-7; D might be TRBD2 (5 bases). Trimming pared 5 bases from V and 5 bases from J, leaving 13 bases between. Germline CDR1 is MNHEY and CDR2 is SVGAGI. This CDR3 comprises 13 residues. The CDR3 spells CASSHREPDEQYF. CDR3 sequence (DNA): TGTGCCAGCAGTCATAGGGAGCCGGACGAGCAGTACTTC.

The CDR3 sequence is CASSLTSGATYEQYF. CDR3 DNA: TGTGCCAGCAGTCTTACTAGCGGGGCGACTTACGAGCAGTACTTC. The chain links TRBV6-5 to TRBJ2-7, with 10 nucleotides matching TRBD2. Germline V gives CDR1 MNHEY, CDR2 SVGAGI. This CDR3 has 15 residues. V was clipped by 5 bases and J by 4 bases; unmatched bases: 8.

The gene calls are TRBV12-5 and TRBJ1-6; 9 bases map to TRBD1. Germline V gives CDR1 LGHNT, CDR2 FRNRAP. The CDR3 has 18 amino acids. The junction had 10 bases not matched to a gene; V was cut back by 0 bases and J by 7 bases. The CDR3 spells CASGLVQPGQGKNSPLHF. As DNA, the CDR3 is TGTGCTAGTGGTTTGGTCCAACCGGGACAGGGAAAGAATTCACCCCTCCACTTT.

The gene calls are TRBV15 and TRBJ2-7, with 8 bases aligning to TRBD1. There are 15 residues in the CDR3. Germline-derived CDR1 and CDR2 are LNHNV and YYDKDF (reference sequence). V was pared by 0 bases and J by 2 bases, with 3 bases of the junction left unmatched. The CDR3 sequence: CATSRDRGPTYEQYF. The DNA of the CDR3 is TGTGCCACCAGCAGAGACAGGGGGCCGACCTACGAGCAGTACTTC.

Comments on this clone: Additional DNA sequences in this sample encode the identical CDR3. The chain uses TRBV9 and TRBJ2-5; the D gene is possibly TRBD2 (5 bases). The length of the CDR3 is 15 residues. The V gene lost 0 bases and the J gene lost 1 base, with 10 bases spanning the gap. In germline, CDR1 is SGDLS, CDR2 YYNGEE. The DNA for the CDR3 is TGTGCCAGCAGCGTAGGAGGGCGTAGCCAAGAGACCCAGTACTTC. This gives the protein CASSVGGRSQETQYF.